This T cell receptor beta chain was retrieved from a study of CD8 T cells in Susac syndrome. Study outcomes and limitations: As the study acknowledged, the number of individuals who were part of its TCR sequencing and HLA analysis was relatively small.

When the RNA was reverse transcribed, random hexamers were used with an input of roughly 0.45 to 1 ug. One entry per CDR3 protein, called by TCRdb with MiXCR from the immunoSEQ multiplex PCR reads. The sample has a few hundred thousand distinct CDR3 sequences; about 90% are singletons. Germline lookup yields CDR1 LNHNV and CDR2 YYDKDF (reference sequence). V dropped 5 bases and J dropped 5; count of bases not matched to a gene: 6. The CDR3 runs to 14 residues. Sequencing targeted TCR beta in T cells from blood (CD8+ and CD4+). As regards this clonotype: The antigen is undetermined.

The sequence came from a human donor with multiple sclerosis. The gene calls are TRBV15 and TRBJ1-5, with 7 bases fitting TRBD1. Sequenced: CD8+ T cells from PBMCs. As DNA, the CDR3 is TGTGCCACCAGCTCCGACAGGGTCGATCAGCCCCAGCATTTT. Translated, it gives CATSSDRVDQPQHF.